The 6 T cell receptor beta chains presented below share a single source sample, sequenced in a study of PD-1 blockade in classical Hodgkin lymphoma. Every patient experienced relapse after autologous stem cell transplantation, and brentuximab vedotin exposure varied. Using immunoSEQ multiplex PCR, the repertoire was profiled, and TCRdb retains in-frame clones only, with some absent. The data contain about 61,000 clones, more than 80% of them singletons. The sequencing here drew on peripheral blood mononuclear cells (PBMCs), taken at baseline. The receptor source for this set is a human donor with classical Hodgkin lymphoma.

V gene TRBV7-2 combines with J gene TRBJ2-3; 8 nucleotides line up with TRBD1. The ends lost 3 bases at V and 2 bases at J; junction bases unmatched: 4. The CDR3 covers 15 residues. Germline CDR1 reads SGHTA; CDR2 reads FQGNSA. The CDR3 bases are TGTGCCAGCAGCTTGAGGACAGGGTACACAGATACGCAGTATTTT. Protein sequence: CASSLRTGYTDTQYF.

As concerns this clone: Different DNA sequences within this sample yield the same CDR3. The chain combines TRBV5-1 with TRBJ1-2; D is ambiguous. Trimming shortened V by 5 bases and J by 1 base, and 9 bases separated the two germline ends. The CDR3 loop spans 13 amino acids. Germline V gives CDR1 SGHRS, CDR2 YFSETQ. Written as DNA, the CDR3 is TGCGCCAGCAGTTCGGACGGTAACTATGGCTACACCTTC. It codes for CASSSDGNYGYTF.

The chain couples TRBV5-8 to TRBJ2-1; 10 bases match TRBD1. The germline V gene has CDR1 SGHTS and CDR2 YDEGEE. The junction had 9 bases not matched to a gene; V was cut back by 1 base and J by 5 bases. This CDR3 is 17 amino acids long. The CDR3, as DNA: TGTGCCAGCAGCTTGTATGTTCGGACAGGGGGTCACAATGAGCAGTTCTTC. Its protein is CASSLYVRTGGHNEQFF.

The chain combines TRBV4-2 with TRBJ2-5; 15 nucleotides match TRBD2. Germline-derived CDR1 and CDR2 are LGHNA and YNFKEQ. V was pared by 3 bases and J by 9 bases, with 8 bases of the junction left unmatched. This CDR3 region has 16 residues. The CDR3 spells CASSQGLAGGHWAQYF. The CDR3 region has the DNA TGTGCCAGCAGCCAGGGACTAGCGGGGGGCCATTGGGCCCAGTACTTC.

The rearrangement links TRBV28 to TRBJ1-4, with 7 bases that match TRBD1. Trimming cost V 3 bases and J 4 bases; bases outside gene matches: 5. Germline V lookup: CDR1 MDHEN, CDR2 SYDVKM. This CDR3 has 15 amino acids. The CDR3 region is CASSFPRDSNEKLFF. In DNA, the CDR3 is TGTGCCAGCAGTTTCCCTAGGGACAGTAATGAAAAACTGTTTTTT.

The chain carries TRBV5-4 and TRBJ2-7; TRBD2 matches 8 bases. The CDR3 contains 14 residues. CDR1 is SGHNT, CDR2 YYREEE, per germline (reference sequence). With V trimmed by 0 bases and J by 5 bases, 4 bases remained unmatched. This CDR3 is CASSLAGREHEQYF. CDR3 coding DNA: TGTGCCAGCAGCTTGGCCGGGAGGGAGCACGAGCAGTACTTC. The full variable domain, completed using reference TRBV5-4 and TRBJ2-7, is ETGVTQSPTHLIKTRGQQVTLRCSSQSGHNTVSWYQQALGQGPQFIFQYYREEENGRGNFPPRFSGLQFPNYSSELNVNALELDDSALYLCASSLAGREHEQYFGPGTRLTVT.